A selection of T cell receptor beta chains follows, all from one sample in a study of T cell responses to AZD1222 COVID-19 vaccine. Libraries were prepared by immunoSEQ multiplex PCR; TCRdb keeps only in-frame clonotypes and omits some of them. The repertoire holds approximately 80,000 clones, approximately 85% seen once, with 5% in the top ten. The source was peripheral blood, collected on day 0 of MenACWY control vaccination. The source of these receptors is an adult in good health. The CDR3 runs from the conserved cysteine through the conserved F or W. Fields, in order: J gene, clone size, D gene, V gene, CDR3 DNA, CDR3 protein. A D gene is named only where the DNA matches it firmly. The listing skips clone size in some rows; elsewhere it reads once, few, many or a size class.

>TRBJ1-1|.|TRBD1|TRBV28
TGTGCCAGCAGCACAGGGGTAATGAACACTGAAGCTTTCTTT
CASSTGVMNTEAFF
>TRBJ1-2|.|.|TRBV19
TGTGCCAGTAGTATAGTAAGATGGCAGGGGCGAGATGACTATGGCTACACCTTC
CASSIVRWQGRDDYGYTF
>TRBJ1-1|.|.|TRBV18
TGTGCCAGCTCACCTAGAGAGAACACTGAAGCTTTCTTT
CASSPRENTEAFF
>TRBJ2-1|.|TRBD1|TRBV7-9
TGTGCCAGCAGCCGGATGGGACAGGGTTGGAATGAGCAGTTCTTC
CASSRMGQGWNEQFF
>TRBJ2-7|.|TRBD1|TRBV5-4
TGTGCCAGCAGCCCGGACAGGGTAGAGGGCGAGCAGTACTTC
CASSPDRVEGEQYF
>TRBJ2-2|.|.|TRBV7-2
TGTGCCAGCAGCTTAACTAGTTCCGGGGAGCTGTTTTTT
CASSLTSSGELFF
>TRBJ1-1|.|.|TRBV2
TGTGCCAGCAGTGAACAAAGGTCGAACACTGAAGCTTTCTTT
CASSEQRSNTEAFF
>TRBJ1-1|.|.|TRBV24-1
TGTGCCACCAGTGATTTGAAGGGGCAAGCTTTCTTT
CATSDLKGQAFF
>TRBJ1-3|.|.|TRBV19
TGTGCCAGTAGTACCCAAGCAGTCTCTGGAAACACCATATATTTT
CASSTQAVSGNTIYF
>TRBJ1-6|.|.|TRBV23-1
TGCGCCAGCAGTTCTCCAGGGCTATGGTTCAGCTCCTATAATTCACCCCTCCACTTT
CASSSPGLWFSSYNSPLHF
>TRBJ2-2|.|TRBD1|TRBV18
TGTGCCAGCTCATCCCGGACAGGGCAAACCGGGGAGCTGTTTTTT
CASSSRTGQTGELFF
>TRBJ1-2|.|.|TRBV11-1
TGTGCCAGCAGCTTAGCGCCCCCTGCTAACTATGGCTACACCTTC
CASSLAPPANYGYTF
>TRBJ1-4|.|TRBD1|TRBV18
TGTGCCAGCTCGCCTACAGGGGGCAGGAAGGAAAAACTGTTTTTT
CASSPTGGRKEKLFF
>TRBJ2-3|.|TRBD2|TRBV5-4
TGTGCCAGCAGCTTGACTAGCGGGCACACAGATACGCAGTATTTT
CASSLTSGHTDTQYF
>TRBJ2-3|once|TRBD2|TRBV19
TGTGCCAGTAGTATGGGACTAGCGGGTGGCACAGATACGCAGTATTTT
CASSMGLAGGTDTQYF
>TRBJ1-1|few|TRBD1|TRBV5-1
TGCGCCAGCAGCTCAGGGGGCACCATGTCCACTGAAGCTTTCTTT
CASSSGGTMSTEAFF
>TRBJ1-1|.|.|TRBV2
TGTGCCAGCTCGGTCGGGAAATATGAAGCTTTCTTT
CASSVGKYEAFF
>TRBJ1-2|.|.|TRBV6-5
TGTGCCAGCAGTTACGAAACAGGGAGTGGCTACACCTTC
CASSYETGSGYTF
>TRBJ2-3|.|.|TRBV3-1/TRBV3-2
TGTGCCAGCAGCCAAAACGAGAATACGCAGTATTTT
CASSQNENTQYF
>TRBJ1-1|.|.|TRBV4-1
TGCGCCAGCAGCCCTATCTCCCGGGACGGCGAAGCTTTCTTT
CASSPISRDGEAFF
>TRBJ2-2|.|TRBD1|TRBV5-1
TGCGCCAGCAGCCCGGGACAGGGGCGGGCCGGGGAGCTGTTTTTT
CASSPGQGRAGELFF
>TRBJ2-7|.|.|TRBV7-8
TGTGCCAGCAGACCAGGACAGAACTACGAGCAGTACTTC
CASRPGQNYEQYF
>TRBJ2-1|.|.|TRBV7-2
TGTGCCAGCAGCTTAGGACACGCTACCTTCAATGAGCAGTTCTTC
CASSLGHATFNEQFF
>TRBJ1-5|.|.|TRBV7-2
TGTGCCAGCAGCTTATTTCGGGATCAGCCCCAGCATTTT
CASSLFRDQPQHF
>TRBJ2-7|.|.|TRBV28
TGTGCCAGCAGTGTGACTCAGGGAAGAGTGTCTCGCTACGAGCAGTACTTC
CASSVTQGRVSRYEQYF
>TRBJ2-5|.|.|TRBV7-2
TGTGCCAGCAGTTCCCGACAGGGCGGGAGAGAGACCCAGTACTTC
CASSSRQGGRETQYF
>TRBJ1-1|.|.|TRBV5-6
TGTGCCAGCAGCGGAACCTCCACGCCAGAAGCTTTCTTT
CASSGTSTPEAFF
>TRBJ2-7|.|.|TRBV6-1
TGTGCCAGCAGTGAAGCCGGGGGGCGCATCCACGAGCAGTACTTC
CASSEAGGRIHEQYF
>TRBJ2-3|.|.|TRBV6-2/TRBV6-3
TGTGCCAGCAGTTTAGGGGCCCCGCCGCCAGATACGCAGTATTTT
CASSLGAPPPDTQYF
>TRBJ2-7|.|TRBD1|TRBV3-1/TRBV3-2
TGTGCCAGCAGCCAAGGGACAGGGGGAACCTACGAGCAGTACTTC
CASSQGTGGTYEQYF
>TRBJ1-6|.|.|TRBV7-3
TGTGCCAGCAGCAATGGACCCAGAGACCGAGCCCTCCACTTT
CASSNGPRDRALHF
>TRBJ2-7|.|TRBD2|TRBV4-1
TGCGCCAGCAGCCAAGGGACTAGCGGGGGTTTTTACGAGCAGTACTTC
CASSQGTSGGFYEQYF
>TRBJ2-3|.|.|TRBV15
TGTGCCACCAGCAGAGGGACTCGCACAGATACGCAGTATTTT
CATSRGTRTDTQYF
>TRBJ2-7|.|.|TRBV18
TGTGCCAGCTCACCAGGCCAGGGGGGCCTCTACGAGCAGTACTTC
CASSPGQGGLYEQYF
>TRBJ2-2|.|TRBD1|TRBV5-1
TGCGCCAGCAGCCCGGGACAGGGGACCGGGGAGCTGTTTTTT
CASSPGQGTGELFF
>TRBJ1-6|.|.|TRBV15
TGTGCCACCAGCAGAGATGGGACAATCGATTCACCCCTCCACTTT
CATSRDGTIDSPLHF
>TRBJ1-6|.|.|TRBV6-5
TGTGCCAGCAGCCCCACAGGGAACAATTCACCCCTCCACTTT
CASSPTGNNSPLHF
>TRBJ2-3|.|.|TRBV15
TGTGCCACCGCAGGGGCTAGCACAGATACGCAGTATTTT
CATAGASTDTQYF
>TRBJ2-1|.|TRBD2|TRBV5-5
TGTGCCAGCATCCGCAGCGGGGGGGATTACAATGAGCAGTTCTTC
CASIRSGGDYNEQFF
>TRBJ2-1|once|.|TRBV9
TGTGCCAGCAGCGTAGAACCAGGTCCCCATGAGCAGTTCTTC
CASSVEPGPHEQFF
>TRBJ2-7|.|TRBD2|TRBV4-2
TGTGCCAGCAGCCAAGAAGGGAGGACTAGCGTGGGGCAGTACTTC
CASSQEGRTSVGQYF
>TRBJ1-1|.|TRBD1|TRBV28
TGTGCCAGCAGTAGACAGGGGATCGGCACTGAAGCTTTCTTT
CASSRQGIGTEAFF
>TRBJ2-6|.|TRBD1|TRBV19
TGTGCCAGTAGTCGAGCCGGGACAGGTCTCTCTGGGGCCAACGTCCTGACTTTC
CASSRAGTGLSGANVLTF
>TRBJ1-4|.|TRBD1|TRBV28
TGTGCCAGCAGTAACAGGGGGCGTATTGAAAAACTGTTTTTT
CASSNRGRIEKLFF
>TRBJ2-5|.|.|TRBV18
TGTGCCAGCTCACCACAGACCCTGGGCCAAGAGACCCAGTACTTC
CASSPQTLGQETQYF
>TRBJ2-1|once|.|TRBV9
TGTGCCAGCAGCGTAGTTTCCGGGGACAATGAGCAGTTCTTC
CASSVVSGDNEQFF
>TRBJ2-1|.|TRBD1|TRBV29-1
TGCAGCGGGACAGGGGACAATGAGCAGTTCTTC
CSGTGDNEQFF
>TRBJ1-3|once|.|TRBV12-3/TRBV12-4
TGTGCCAGCCTTAGGTTGGCTGGAAACACCATATATTTT
CASLRLAGNTIYF
>TRBJ2-3|few|.|TRBV11-2
TGTGCCAGCAGAGCTTACCCCAATGGGGGGGCCTCAACAGATACGCAGTATTTT
CASRAYPNGGASTDTQYF
>TRBJ1-5|.|.|TRBV2
TGTGCCAGCAGTGGGGCTGACAGGCCGGGCGGCAATCAGCCCCAGCATTTT
CASSGADRPGGNQPQHF
>TRBJ1-2|.|.|TRBV11-2
TGTGCCAGCAGCTTCCGGGGGTCAGGCTATGGCTACACCTTC
CASSFRGSGYGYTF
>TRBJ2-7|.|.|TRBV5-1
TGCGCCAGCAGCTTGGGTATTACCTACGAGCAGTACTTC
CASSLGITYEQYF
>TRBJ2-1|.|.|TRBV11-3
TGTGCCAGCAGCTTAGGGGGACTCCTATCTTACAATGAGCAGTTCTTC
CASSLGGLLSYNEQFF
>TRBJ1-1|.|TRBD1|TRBV6-5
TGTGCCAGCAGTTTTCAGGGGGGGGAAGCTTTCTTT
CASSFQGGEAFF
>TRBJ2-5|once|.|TRBV7-6
TGTGCCAGCAGCTTATCCATCCAAGAGACCCAGTACTTC
CASSLSIQETQYF
>TRBJ1-1|.|.|TRBV11-1
TGTGCCAGCAGCTTAGGTACGGTAACGCGAAACACTGAAGCTTTCTTT
CASSLGTVTRNTEAFF
>TRBJ2-2|.|TRBD1|TRBV7-3
TGTGCCAGCAGTACCGGGACAGCAACCGGGGAGCTGTTTTTT
CASSTGTATGELFF